This T cell receptor (beta chain) was identified in a study of blood T cell repertoires in COVID-19. The wider study: Donors in the United States, Italy and Spain gave samples during acute or convalescent COVID-19. PBMCs, B-cell-depleted T cells, or T cells provided the cDNA or gDNA that made up the material.

The CDR3 consists of 15 residues. With V trimmed by 7 bases and J by 8 bases, 11 bases remained unmatched. The germline V gene has CDR1 MNHEY and CDR2 SMNVEV (reference sequence). Membership in each cohort depended on participant-reported clinical history. Profiled with immunoSEQ multiplex PCR; TCRdb holds only in-frame clones, not every one. In the table there are around 300,000 clones, about 90% of which are singletons. Sample: PBMCs or T cells enriched from blood (not recorded which). This sequence joins TRBV27 and TRBJ2-4; the match to TRBD1 covers 10 bases. This receptor was identified in a woman aged 18-30 years with acute COVID-19. CDR3 coding DNA: TGTGCCAGCACCCGAAAACCGGGACAGGGGTACATTCAGTACTTC. This sequence encodes CASTRKPGQGYIQYF.